This T cell receptor (beta chain) was retrieved from a study of human T cells and chemical hapten exposure. TCRdb ran MiXCR on the RACE reads and lists one entry per CDR3 protein. The sample has some 98,000 distinct CDR3 sequences, 10% to 11% seen once; the top ten hold under 3.5%. Points from the study as a whole: Large CDR3 similarity clusters arose significantly more often from expanded TCRs than from controls.

The germline V gene encodes CDR1 KGHSH and CDR2 LQKENI. The CDR3 is made up of 15 amino acids. V was shortened by 3 bases and J by 2 bases, with 11 bases between the two germline ends. This clonotype was picked up many times. Its antigen remains unknown. Documented time point: pre-sensitization, week 0. Treatment in this sample: therapeutic diphenylcyclopropenone sensitization with weekly scalp DPC. Unseparated into fractions, whole blood served as the source from which total RNA was extracted. The source was whole blood, collected in connection with sensitization to the hapten diphenylcyclopropenone (DPC). The sequence derives from a woman aged 55-69 years with alopecia areata. Some clones in this sample may be carry-over from other donors' samples. The chain joins TRBV18 to TRBJ2-1; D may be TRBD2 (5 bases). In DNA, the CDR3 is TGTGCCAGCTCACCCCCCGGGATTACCTACAATGAGCAGTTCTTC. Its protein product is CASSPPGITYNEQFF.